These 11 T cell receptor beta chains share one sample of origin, sequenced in a study of OX40 agonist ivuxolimab in advanced cancers. The data were produced by immunoSEQ multiplex PCR, yet TCRdb's version contains in-frame clones alone and is incomplete. This sample has tens of thousands of clones; about 88% occur once, and the top ten carry about 0.31%. Sample: CD4+ or CD8+ T cells sorted from blood, taken in a trial of the OX40 agonist ivuxolimab. These receptors originate from an adult with an advanced solid tumor such as melanoma, head and neck, liver or kidney cancer.

The chain carries TRBV28 and TRBJ1-1, with 7 positions matching TRBD1. Germline V CDR1 and CDR2: MDHEN, SYDVKM. With V trimmed by 6 bases and J by 5 bases, 6 bases remained unmatched. The CDR3 length is 13 residues. Written as DNA, the CDR3 is TGTGCCAGCAGAGGGGGCGCAGGGACTGAAGCTTTCTTT. Translating gives CASRGGAGTEAFF.

The chain links TRBV30 to TRBJ2-2, with TRBD2 matching 15 bases. The CDR3 totals 16 residues. Per germline, CDR1 GTSNPN and CDR2 SVGIG (reference sequence). V lost 8 bases and J lost 5; bases outside the gene matches: 9. The DNA for the CDR3 is TGTGCCGGCGGGACTAGCGGGGGGATAAGAACCGGGGAGCTGTTTTTT. Its protein is CAGGTSGGIRTGELFF. Full variable domain (missing parts from reference TRBV30 and TRBJ2-2): SQTIHQWPATLVQPVGSPLSLECTVEGTSNPNLYWYRQAAGRGLQLLFYSVGIGQISSEVPQNLSASRPQDRQFILSSKKLLLSDSGFYLCAGGTSGGIRTGELFFGEGSRLTVL.

The genes are TRBV6-1 and TRBJ1-2; the D gene is possibly TRBD1 (5 bases). With 0 bases removed from V and 4 bases from J, the gap between germline ends came to 12 bases. The germline CDR1 and CDR2 sequences are MNHNS and SASEGT. The CDR3 spans 15 residues. CDR3 nucleotide sequence: TGTGCCAGCAGTGAAGCCCAGGGTCCTGGCTATGGCTACACCTTC. Translation: CASSEAQGPGYGYTF.

The rearrangement joins TRBV20-1 to TRBJ2-7, with D uncertain. In germline, CDR1 is DFQATT, CDR2 SNEGSKA (reference sequence). V was clipped by 5 bases and J by 1 base, with 6 bases between them. The CDR3 sequence is 11 residues long. CDR3 bases: TGCAGTGCTGAAGCGTCCTACGAGCAGTACTTC. It is translated as CSAEASYEQYF.

The V and J genes are TRBV4-3 and TRBJ2-3, with D possibly matching TRBD1 (6 bases). Trimming pared 0 bases from V and 3 bases from J, leaving 10 bases between. This CDR3 has 15 amino acids. The V gene's germline CDR1 is LGHNA and CDR2 YSLEER. DNA of the CDR3: TGCGCCAGCAGCCAAGAATACAGGGCGACAGATACGCAGTATTTT. This sequence encodes CASSQEYRATDTQYF.

The chain recombines TRBV12-5 with TRBJ1-2, with D perhaps matching TRBD1 (5 bases). CDR1 is LGHNT, CDR2 FRNRAP, per germline. CDR3 length equals 16 residues. The V end was cut by 5 bases, the J end by 0 bases, with 16 bases between. Here the CDR3 DNA reads TGTGCTAGTGGTCCCGGGACTATGCATACTAACTATGGCTACACCTTC. As protein: CASGPGTMHTNYGYTF. Looking up the rest from reference TRBV12-5 and TRBJ1-2 gives the full variable domain: DARVTQTPRHKVTEMGQEVTMRCQPILGHNTVFWYRQTMMQGLELLAYFRNRAPLDDSGMPKDRFSAEMPDATLATLKIQPSEPRDSAVYFCASGPGTMHTNYGYTFGSGTRLTVV.

J is TRBJ1-1 and V is TRBV7-9; no reliable D call. Trimming took 1 base from V and 0 from J, leaving 9 bases between them. Germline V CDR1 and CDR2: SEHNR, FQNEAQ (reference sequence). The length of the CDR3 is 15 residues. The CDR3 here is CASSLVGQMNTEAFF. The CDR3, as DNA: TGTGCCAGCAGCTTAGTAGGTCAGATGAACACTGAAGCTTTCTTT.

The CDR3 DNA reads as TGTGCCAGCAGTACAGGGCGTAGGGGCTACACCTTC. Translating it yields CASSTGRRGYTF. The J gene is TRBJ1-2, the V gene TRBV28; D might be TRBD1 (6 bases). V was clipped by 5 bases and J by 8 bases, with 12 bases between them. The germline V gene has CDR1 MDHEN and CDR2 SYDVKM. The CDR3 runs 12 residues.

The V call is TRBV5-4, the J call TRBJ1-2; no clear D. In germline, CDR1 is SGHNT, CDR2 YYREEE (reference sequence). This CDR3 has 14 amino acids. The V end was cut by 4 bases, the J end by 7 bases, with 17 bases between. The CDR3 region is CASSREASVFGYTF. CDR3 in DNA: TGTGCCAGCAGCCGTGAGGCATCCGTATTTGGCTACACCTTC.

V is TRBV7-2 and J is TRBJ1-6, with unresolved D. The CDR3 runs 14 residues. V lost 0 bases to trimming and J lost 9 bases, with 9 bases between them. Germline assignment: CDR1 SGHTA and CDR2 FQGNSA. The CDR3 loop reads CASSLADSRSPLHF. The CDR3 DNA reads TGTGCCAGCAGCTTAGCGGACTCCCGTTCACCCCTCCACTTT.

This clone was seen only once. This rearrangement joins TRBV7-9 to TRBJ1-2; TRBD1 is a possible D gene (6 bases). The CDR3 length is 11 residues. CDR1 and CDR2 from the germline V gene are SEHNR and FQNEAQ (reference sequence). The germline V and J ends were trimmed by 4 bases and 6 bases, with 6 bases remaining between them. DNA for the CDR3: TGTGCCAGCAGCTACAGGGATGGCTACACCTTC. This encodes CASSYRDGYTF. Variable domain in full (rest from reference TRBV7-9 and TRBJ1-2): DTGVSQNPRHKITKRGQNVTFRCDPISEHNRLYWYRQTLGQGPEFLTYFQNEAQLEKSRLLSDRFSAERPKGSFSTLEIQRTEQGDSAMYLCASSYRDGYTFGSGTRLTVV.